The sequence of this T cell receptor (beta chain) was determined in a study of T cells in Graves' hyperthyroidism and ophthalmopathy. No progression to ophthalmopathy during 18 months of follow-up defined stable disease. Patients aged 18 to 65 had newly diagnosed hyperthyroidism of under 2 months' duration. A roughly 9.7 ml volume of fresh peripheral blood provided the PBMCs. The table lists this clonotype with many counts. Its specificity is unknown. The study's findings and limits: Model-based prediction identified ophthalmopathy a median approximately 6.2 months prior to its onset.

RNA transcripts gave rise to amplified TCR beta CDR3 regions. The HTBI set primed first-round TCR CDR3 RT-PCR. TCRdb fed the multiplex PCR reads into MiXCR, producing one record per CDR3 protein. The sample lists under 400,000 distinct CDR3 sequences; 20% to 25% were seen once. CDR3 size: 15 residues. Per germline, CDR1 LGHDT and CDR2 YNNKEL (reference sequence). Trimming at V came to 5 bases and at J to 9 bases, leaving 7 bases not matched to a gene. The receptor was isolated from a woman aged 45-65 years with Graves' hyperthyroidism. V usage is TRBV3-1 and J usage is TRBJ2-1; TRBD2 aligns across 13 bases. Sequenced input: blood. The CDR3 protein is CASSAPRTSGGEQFF. DNA of the CDR3: TGTGCCAGCAGCGCCCCCCGGACTAGCGGGGGTGAGCAGTTCTTC.